The 29 T cell receptor beta chains reported below all come from one sample, sequenced in a study of Tregs in tolerant kidney transplant recipients. TCRdb's table, derived via immunoSEQ multiplex PCR, lists solely in-frame clones and lacks some. Seen here are 110,000 or so clones, 92% observed once, and the top ten hold around 0.6%. Sample: CD4+ T cells from blood. Source of these receptors: a human donor in good health.

The chain carries TRBV6-5 and TRBJ1-1, with D possibly being TRBD1 (6 bases). Trimming pared 4 bases from V and 5 bases from J, leaving 20 bases between. This CDR3 region has 16 residues. Germline CDR1 reads MNHEY; CDR2 reads SVGAGI. The CDR3 sequence: CASSSGGGGGETEAFF. The DNA for the CDR3 is TGTGCCAGCAGTTCCGGAGGGGGGGGCGGAGAGACTGAAGCTTTCTTT.

This clone has just a few counts. The chain recombines TRBV29-1 with TRBJ2-5; D uncertain. The CDR3 has 11 residues. Germline V gene lookup returns CDR1 SQVTM and CDR2 ANQGSEA. Trimming took 4 bases from V and 1 from J, leaving 4 bases between them. CDR3: CSVVLQETQYF. In nucleotides, the CDR3 is TGCAGCGTTGTTCTCCAAGAGACCCAGTACTTC.

The chain employs TRBV6-5 and TRBJ2-7, with 7 bases lining up with TRBD2. There are 16 residues in the CDR3. V was clipped by 0 bases and J by 2 bases; unmatched bases: 7. The germline V gene encodes CDR1 MNHEY and CDR2 SVGAGI. The CDR3 DNA is TGTGCCAGCAGTTACTCTGGGGGGAGGGGACCCTACGAGCAGTACTTC. Translation: CASSYSGGRGPYEQYF.

The rearrangement links TRBV13 to TRBJ2-2; D is perhaps TRBD1 or TRBD2 (5 bases each). Trimming left V 3 bases short and J 0 bases short, with 11 bases between. Germline-derived CDR1 and CDR2 are PRHDT and FYEKMQ (reference sequence). This CDR3 comprises 16 residues. The CDR3 loop is CASSFFLGPNTGELFF. The CDR3 bases are TGTGCCAGCAGCTTTTTTTTGGGACCGAACACCGGGGAGCTGTTTTTT. Drawing the rest from reference TRBV13 and TRBJ2-2, the complete variable domain is AAGVIQSPRHLIKEKRETATLKCYPIPRHDTVYWYQQGPGQDPQFLISFYEKMQSDKGSIPDRFSAQQFSDYHSELNMSSLELGDSALYFCASSFFLGPNTGELFFGEGSRLTVL.

The chain is built from TRBV10-3 and TRBJ2-1; no firm D call. The CDR3 consists of 12 residues. Trimming pared 5 bases from V and 8 bases from J, leaving 10 bases between. The germline V gene encodes CDR1 ENHRY and CDR2 SYGVKD. CDR3 region: CAISLRTDEQFF. The CDR3 DNA sequence: TGTGCCATCAGTCTCAGGACCGATGAGCAGTTCTTC.

A few counts support this clone. V and J are TRBV4-1 and TRBJ1-5, with D unclear. The germline gives CDR1 MGHRA, CDR2 YSYEKL. Trimming pared 0 bases from V and 5 bases from J, leaving 5 bases between. The length of the CDR3 is 13 residues. The CDR3 nucleotides are TGCGCCAGCAGCCAAGAAGGAGATCAGCCCCAGCATTTT. Amino acids: CASSQEGDQPQHF.

In the case of this clone: Other DNA sequences in this sample translate to the same CDR3. V is TRBV27 and J is TRBJ1-5; 8 nucleotides agree with TRBD1. The length of the CDR3 is 17 residues. Trimming cost V 3 bases and J 2 bases; bases outside gene matches: 9. Germline V gene lookup returns CDR1 MNHEY and CDR2 SMNVEV (reference sequence). The CDR3 DNA reads as TGTGCCAGCAGTTTGGGGCGGGACAGGAACGGCAATCAGCCCCAGCATTTT. Encoded protein: CASSLGRDRNGNQPQHF.

The gene calls are TRBV19 and TRBJ1-3, with D possibly matching TRBD1 (5 bases). The CDR3 covers 15 residues. CDR1 is LNHDA and CDR2 is SQIVND in the germline V gene (reference sequence). The V end was cut by 1 base, the J end by 0 bases, with 7 bases between. The CDR3 nucleotides are TGTGCCAGTAGTATAGGACAGTTCTCTGGAAACACCATATATTTT. It specifies CASSIGQFSGNTIYF.

V gene TRBV6-5 combines with J gene TRBJ1-6; 9 nucleotides align to TRBD1. Trimming took 4 bases from V and 7 from J; bases not matched to a gene: 2. The germline CDR1 and CDR2 sequences are MNHEY and SVGAGI. CDR3 length: 14 amino acids. CDR3 sequence reads: CASSLTGGNSPLHF. CDR3 nucleotides: TGTGCCAGCAGTTTGACAGGGGGAAATTCACCCCTCCACTTT.

The CDR3 nucleotides are TGTGCCAGCAGCTTGAAAGGGCTATCCTACGAGCAGTACTTC. Translating it yields CASSLKGLSYEQYF. V usage is TRBV5-8 and J usage is TRBJ2-7; no reliable D call. Deletions cut 1 base from V and 1 base from J, with 9 bases between. Per the germline V gene, CDR1 is SGHTS and CDR2 is YDEGEE. The CDR3 covers 14 residues.

This chain connects TRBV10-1 to TRBJ1-2; D unclear. CDR1 is WNHNN, CDR2 SYGVQD, per germline (reference sequence). The CDR3 is made up of 11 amino acids. V lost 3 bases to trimming and J lost 8 bases, with 7 bases between them. CDR3: CASSDLWGYTF. CDR3 nucleotide sequence: TGCGCCAGCAGTGACTTGTGGGGCTACACCTTC.

V gene TRBV4-2 combines with J gene TRBJ1-1; D gene ambiguous. The ends were cut back, 4 bases at V and 1 base at J, with 13 bases in the middle. The CDR3 runs to 15 residues. The germline V gene has CDR1 LGHNA and CDR2 YNFKEQ. CDR3 amino acids: CASSPMDSPNTEAFF. The DNA for the CDR3 is TGTGCCAGCAGCCCCATGGACTCTCCGAACACTGAAGCTTTCTTT.

This clone was seen a single time. The chain has TRBV5-1 and TRBJ2-1; D could derive from TRBD1 or TRBD2 (6 bases each). The V gene lost 4 bases and the J gene lost 4 bases, with 15 bases spanning the gap. CDR1 and CDR2 from the germline V gene are SGHRS and YFSETQ. This CDR3 contains 15 residues. The DNA for the CDR3 is TGCGCCAGCAGCAAACTAGGGGGGACATACAATGAGCAGTTCTTC. This gives the protein CASSKLGGTYNEQFF.

The chain links TRBV27 to TRBJ2-3, with D tentatively TRBD1 or TRBD2 (6 bases each). CDR1 and CDR2 (germline): MNHEY, SMNVEV (reference sequence). V gave up 5 bases and J gave up 1 base, with 16 bases separating them. The CDR3 sequence is 16 residues long. CDR3 sequence reads: CASSRLGQIRTDTQYF. The CDR3, as DNA: TGTGCCAGCAGTAGACTAGGACAGATTCGCACAGATACGCAGTATTTT.

The chain joins TRBV5-4 to TRBJ2-5, with a weak D call TRBD2 (6 bases). The CDR3 contains 13 residues. The V and J ends lost 2 bases and 5 bases respectively, with 10 bases between them. The germline V gene encodes CDR1 SGHNT and CDR2 YYREEE (reference sequence). This chain's CDR3 is CASSFGLMETQYF. The CDR3 region has the DNA TGTGCCAGCAGCTTTGGACTAATGGAGACCCAGTACTTC.

The J gene is TRBJ2-7, the V gene TRBV7-8; tentative D call: TRBD1 (5 bases). The CDR3 length is 14 residues. The germline CDR1 and CDR2 sequences are SGHVS and FQNEAQ. Deletions cut 5 bases from V and 0 bases from J, with 11 bases between. The CDR3: CASSRLTVSYEQYF. In DNA form, the CDR3 reads TGTGCCAGCAGCCGCTTGACAGTCTCCTACGAGCAGTACTTC.

V is TRBV2 and J is TRBJ1-4; D ambiguous. Germline-derived CDR1 and CDR2 are SNHLY and FYNNEI. Trimming took 3 bases from V and 8 from J, leaving 13 bases between them. The CDR3 runs 14 residues. The CDR3 protein is CASSDSGLEEKLFF. The CDR3 nucleotides are TGTGCCAGCAGTGATTCGGGGTTAGAGGAAAAACTGTTTTTT.

The chain joins TRBV7-3 to TRBJ2-5, with D perhaps TRBD1 (5 bases). This CDR3 region has 14 residues. The V end was cut by 0 bases, the J end by 1 base, with 6 bases between. Germline assignment: CDR1 SGHTA and CDR2 FQGTGA. DNA for the CDR3: TGTGCCAGCAGCTTAACAGGGGTCCAAGAGACCCAGTACTTC. Translation: CASSLTGVQETQYF.

The chain employs TRBV5-1 and TRBJ2-5; a possible D gene is TRBD1 (6 bases). V dropped 0 bases and J dropped 0 bases, with 15 bases sitting between them. CDR3 length: 17 residues. Germline CDR1 is SGHRS and CDR2 is YFSETQ. CDR3 DNA sequence: TGCGCCAGCAGCTTGGCCCCAGGGGCTTTCTACCAAGAGACCCAGTACTTC. This codes for CASSLAPGAFYQETQYF.

The J gene is TRBJ2-3, the V gene TRBV10-1; 10 bases align to TRBD2. This CDR3 region has 17 residues. V lost 0 bases, J lost 2 bases, and 5 bases stayed unmatched. CDR1 WNHNN and CDR2 SYGVQD come from the germline V gene (reference sequence). Here the CDR3 reads CASSESKAGGVTDTQYF. The CDR3 DNA follows: TGCGCCAGCAGTGAGTCTAAAGCGGGGGGGGTCACAGATACGCAGTATTTT.

The rearrangement links TRBV15 to TRBJ2-5; D is perhaps TRBD1 (7 bases). V lost 0 bases and J lost 5, with 16 bases in between. Germline V gene data show CDR1 as LNHNV and CDR2 as YYDKDF (reference sequence). CDR3 length: 16 amino acids. The CDR3 DNA reads as TGTGCCACCAGCAGAGATAGCCCCAGGGGGGAGGAGACCCAGTACTTC. Protein product: CATSRDSPRGEETQYF.

The V gene is TRBV2, the J gene TRBJ2-1; TRBD1 aligns across 8 bases. Looked up from germline, CDR1 is SNHLY and CDR2 is FYNNEI. This CDR3 contains 15 residues. The V segment lost 5 bases and the J segment 0 bases; nucleotides outside the gene matches: 3. CDR3 sequence reads: CASSFTGGSYNEQFF. The CDR3 DNA follows: TGTGCCAGCAGTTTTACAGGGGGCTCCTACAATGAGCAGTTCTTC.

V usage is TRBV7-9 and J usage is TRBJ1-1; weak D call: TRBD1 (5 bases). This CDR3 region has 15 residues. V was cut by 7 bases and J by 0 bases, with 15 bases left in between. Germline V gene data show CDR1 as SEHNR and CDR2 as FQNEAQ (reference sequence). This CDR3 reads CASTVTGRMNTEAFF. For the CDR3, the DNA is TGTGCCAGCACCGTCACGGGACGGATGAACACTGAAGCTTTCTTT.

The V and J genes are TRBV13 and TRBJ1-1; D is undetermined. Trimming removed 4 bases from V and 1 base from J, with 13 bases in between. The CDR3 has 15 amino acids. The V gene's germline CDR1 is PRHDT and CDR2 FYEKMQ (reference sequence). CDR3 residues: CASSSTSGSNTEAFF. For the CDR3, the DNA is TGTGCCAGCAGCTCCACCTCCGGGTCGAACACTGAAGCTTTCTTT.

This chain uses TRBV18 with TRBJ2-1; 15 bases fit TRBD2. V dropped 3 bases and J dropped 7; count of bases not matched to a gene: 1. The CDR3 contains 15 residues. CDR1 and CDR2 (germline): KGHSH, LQKENI. The CDR3 DNA sequence: TGTGCCAGCTCACCCGGGACTAGCGGGAGGAATGAGCAGTTCTTC. This gives the protein CASSPGTSGRNEQFF. Together with reference TRBV18 and TRBJ2-1, the CDR3 gives the full variable domain: NAGVMQNPRHLVRRRGQEARLRCSPMKGHSHVYWYRQLPEEGLKFMVYLQKENIIDESGMPKERFSAEFPKEGPSILRIQQVVRGDSAAYFCASSPGTSGRNEQFFGPGTRLTVL.

The V and J genes are TRBV5-1 and TRBJ2-2; D is uncertain. V was clipped by 2 bases and J by 4 bases, with 9 bases between them. Germline CDR1 reads SGHRS; CDR2 reads YFSETQ. This CDR3 comprises 14 residues. CDR3: CASSLRVFTGELFF. In DNA form, the CDR3 reads TGCGCCAGCAGCTTAAGGGTCTTCACCGGGGAGCTGTTTTTT. Full variable domain (rest looked up from reference TRBV5-1 and TRBJ2-2): KAGVTQTPRYLIKTRGQQVTLSCSPISGHRSVSWYQQTPGQGLQFLFEYFSETQRNKGNFPGRFSGRQFSNSRSEMNVSTLELGDSALYLCASSLRVFTGELFFGEGSRLTVL.

In DNA form, the CDR3 reads TGTGCCAGCAGCTTAGAATTCGGGGGGCGATGGGGCTACACCTTC. This codes for CASSLEFGGRWGYTF. The rearrangement links TRBV11-2 to TRBJ1-2; D might be TRBD1 (6 bases). This CDR3 contains 15 residues. Germline lookup yields CDR1 SGHAT and CDR2 FQNNGV. Trimming shortened V by 0 bases and J by 8 bases, and 16 bases separated the two germline ends.

The genes are TRBV11-2 and TRBJ1-1; a weak D match, TRBD1 (5 bases). V was cut by 0 bases and J by 3 bases, with 11 bases left in between. The germline gives CDR1 SGHAT, CDR2 FQNNGV. CDR3 length: 15 amino acids. CDR3 nucleotide sequence: TGTGCCAGCAGCTTAGATTCGGGACCCTACACTGAAGCTTTCTTT. Translated: CASSLDSGPYTEAFF.

The CDR3 region is CASSRGLAGGRDSYNEQFF. The CDR3 bases are TGCGCCAGCAGCCGGGGGCTAGCGGGAGGTCGGGACTCCTACAATGAGCAGTTCTTC. The genes are TRBV4-1 and TRBJ2-1, with 11 bases aligning to TRBD2. J gave up 0 bases and V 4 bases, and 11 bases lay outside the gene matches. The CDR3 loop spans 19 amino acids. Germline V lookup: CDR1 MGHRA, CDR2 YSYEKL.